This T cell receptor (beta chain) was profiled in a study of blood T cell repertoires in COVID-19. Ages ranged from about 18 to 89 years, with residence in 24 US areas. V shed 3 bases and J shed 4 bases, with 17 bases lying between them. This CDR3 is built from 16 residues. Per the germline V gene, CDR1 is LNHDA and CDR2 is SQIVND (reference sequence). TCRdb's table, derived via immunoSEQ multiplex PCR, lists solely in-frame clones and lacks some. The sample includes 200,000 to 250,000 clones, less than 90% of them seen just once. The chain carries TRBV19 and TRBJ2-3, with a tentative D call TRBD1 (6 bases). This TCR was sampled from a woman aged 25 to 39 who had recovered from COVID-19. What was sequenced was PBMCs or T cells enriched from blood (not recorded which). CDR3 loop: CASSISRGVYADTQYF. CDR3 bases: TGTGCCAGTAGTATCTCCAGGGGAGTATATGCAGATACGCAGTATTTT.